These 31 T cell receptor beta chains came from one sample sequenced in a study of cytomegalovirus exposure and HLA in healthy donors. Profiled with immunoSEQ multiplex PCR; TCRdb holds only in-frame clones, not every one. The sample comprises some 130,000 clones, approximately 84% of which are singletons, and 30% rests with the top ten. Sequencing was carried out using PBMCs. The receptors were sampled from a man aged 25-40 years in good health and CMV-seropositive.

The rearrangement links TRBV7-3 to TRBJ1-2, with D tentatively TRBD1 (6 bases). V lost 5 bases to trimming and J lost 8 bases, with 21 bases between them. Germline V gene data show CDR1 as SGHTA and CDR2 as FQGTGA. The CDR3 spans 15 residues. CDR3 coding DNA: TGTGCCAGCAGCCCAGGACAGTCATGGGCTCGCGGCTACACCTTC. Protein: CASSPGQSWARGYTF.

This clone was seen only once. The chain uses TRBV5-6 and TRBJ1-4, with TRBD1 matching 9 bases. Germline V gene lookup returns CDR1 SGHDT and CDR2 YYEEEE. This CDR3 contains 15 residues. V lost 3 bases to trimming and J lost 4 bases; unmatched junction nucleotides: 4. CDR3 in amino acids: CASSSRQGDNEKLFF. The CDR3 nucleotides read TGTGCCAGCAGCTCGAGACAGGGGGATAATGAAAAACTGTTTTTT.

This chain connects TRBV18 to TRBJ1-2; 8 bases are a match to TRBD1. Germline V gene data show CDR1 as KGHSH and CDR2 as LQKENI. V trimming: 2 bases; J trimming: 2 bases; junction bases outside the gene matches: 4. The CDR3 is 15 residues long. The CDR3 DNA follows: TGTGCCAGCTCACCAGAGACAGGGGCCAACTATGGCTACACCTTC. Protein product: CASSPETGANYGYTF.

The chain is built from TRBV5-1 and TRBJ1-1; 10 bases line up with TRBD1. The V segment lost 0 bases and the J segment 3 bases; nucleotides outside the gene matches: 5. The CDR3 extends over 16 amino acids. The germline CDR1 and CDR2 sequences are SGHRS and YFSETQ. As DNA, the CDR3 is TGCGCCAGCAGCTTGGGGGGACAGGGGATTGACACTGAAGCTTTCTTT. Translating gives CASSLGGQGIDTEAFF.

The chain carries TRBV4-1 and TRBJ1-2; the match to TRBD1 covers 8 bases. This CDR3 has 15 amino acids. V trimming: 0 bases; J trimming: 8 bases; junction bases outside the gene matches: 8. CDR1 MGHRA and CDR2 YSYEKL come from the germline V gene. CDR3 nucleotide sequence: TGCGCCAGCAGCCAAGATCAGGCGACAGGGGAGGGCTACACCTTC. It yields the protein CASSQDQATGEGYTF.

V and J are TRBV7-3 and TRBJ2-7, with 12 bases matching TRBD2. This CDR3 has 15 residues. The germline V gene has CDR1 SGHTA and CDR2 FQGTGA. The V and J ends lost 3 bases and 3 bases, in that order; junction bases with no gene match: 3. CDR3 coding DNA: TGTGCCAGCAGCTTGCTAGCGGGAGGGCACTACGAGCAGTACTTC. Translated, it gives CASSLLAGGHYEQYF.

The genes are TRBV7-7 and TRBJ2-5; 9 bases fit TRBD1. Germline values: CDR1 SSHAT, CDR2 FNYEAQ (reference sequence). Losses at the gene ends were 5 bases for V and 5 bases for J; bases not matched to a gene: 6. This CDR3 is built from 14 residues. The CDR3 region is CASSATGGGETQYF. As DNA, the CDR3 is TGTGCCAGCAGCGCGACAGGGGGAGGGGAGACCCAGTACTTC. Full variable domain (outside the CDR3, taken from reference TRBV7-7 and TRBJ2-5): GAGVSQSPRYKVTKRGQDVTLRCDPISSHATLYWYQQALGQGPEFLTYFNYEAQPDKSGLPSDRFSAERPEGSISTLTIQRTEQRDSAMYRCASSATGGGETQYFGPGTRLLVL.

The genes are TRBV7-2 and TRBJ1-2; D is unresolved. Germline CDR1 SGHTA, CDR2 FQGNSA. The CDR3 covers 15 residues. V was cut by 1 base and J by 3 bases, with 12 bases left in between. The CDR3 sequence: CASSLVSGRDYGYTF. The DNA of the CDR3 is TGTGCCAGCAGCTTAGTATCCGGGAGGGACTATGGCTACACCTTC.

V usage is TRBV7-9 and J usage is TRBJ2-7; 7 nucleotides agree with TRBD1. Germline CDR1 reads SEHNR; CDR2 reads FQNEAQ (reference sequence). V gave up 5 bases and J gave up 3 bases; unmatched junction bases: 7. The CDR3 extends over 14 amino acids. The CDR3 DNA follows: TGTGCCAGCAGCCCCCAGGGACAGCTCTACGAGCAGTACTTC. The encoded protein is CASSPQGQLYEQYF. The full variable domain, in which reference TRBV7-9 and TRBJ2-7 provide the parts outside the CDR3, is DTGVSQNPRHKITKRGQNVTFRCDPISEHNRLYWYRQTLGQGPEFLTYFQNEAQLEKSRLLSDRFSAERPKGSFSTLEIQRTEQGDSAMYLCASSPQGQLYEQYFGPGTRLTVT.

J is TRBJ2-7 and V is TRBV29-1; 10 bases fit TRBD1. The CDR3 has 14 residues. CDR1 is SQVTM, CDR2 ANQGSEA, per germline. Trimming cost V 8 bases and J 2 bases; bases outside gene matches: 9. CDR3 residues: CSFKSGTGAYEQYF. The CDR3 DNA reads TGCAGCTTTAAATCAGGGACAGGGGCCTACGAGCAGTACTTC.

The chain combines TRBV7-2 with TRBJ2-7, with D possibly TRBD2 on 5 matching bases. This CDR3 contains 15 residues. Trimming left V 0 bases short and J 2 bases short, with 11 bases between. Germline V gene sequence: CDR1 SGHTA, CDR2 FQGNSA. The CDR3 coding sequence is TGTGCCAGCAGCTTAGCGAGCGGCGTTACCTACGAGCAGTACTTC. As protein: CASSLASGVTYEQYF.

The rearrangement joins TRBV5-4 to TRBJ1-5; no clear D gene. This CDR3 has 15 residues. CDR1 and CDR2 (germline): SGHNT, YYREEE (reference sequence). The ends were cut back, 0 bases at V and 7 bases at J, with 14 bases in the middle. The CDR3 protein is CASSLDADPRQPQHF. CDR3 DNA sequence: TGTGCCAGCAGCTTGGATGCCGACCCCAGGCAGCCCCAGCATTTT. Full variable domain (missing parts from reference TRBV5-4 and TRBJ1-5): ETGVTQSPTHLIKTRGQQVTLRCSSQSGHNTVSWYQQALGQGPQFIFQYYREEENGRGNFPPRFSGLQFPNYSSELNVNALELDDSALYLCASSLDADPRQPQHFGDGTRLSIL.

The chain carries TRBV7-2 and TRBJ2-1; the D gene is possibly TRBD2 (6 bases). Trimming took 5 bases from V and 2 from J, leaving 13 bases between them. The germline gives CDR1 SGHTA, CDR2 FQGNSA. The CDR3 is 15 amino acids. CDR3 sequence reads: CASSPSGEPYNEQFF. The CDR3 region has the DNA TGTGCCAGCAGCCCATCGGGGGAACCCTACAATGAGCAGTTCTTC.

The V gene is TRBV6-5, the J gene TRBJ1-2; TRBD1 matches 7 bases. V lost 1 base and J lost 8; bases outside the gene matches: 4. The CDR3 loop spans 13 amino acids. Per the germline V gene, CDR1 is MNHEY and CDR2 is SVGAGI. The CDR3, as DNA: TGTGCCAGCAGTTACTTGACAGGGAGCGGCTACACCTTC. Its translation: CASSYLTGSGYTF.

The V call is TRBV6-1, the J call TRBJ2-7; TRBD2 aligns across 7 bases. This CDR3 is 15 amino acids long. V shed 8 bases and J 4 bases; nucleotides not matched to a gene: 14. Germline CDR1 and CDR2: MNHNS and SASEGT. CDR3 residues: CASRYRTSVPYEQYF. The CDR3 bases are TGTGCCAGCCGATACAGAACTAGCGTTCCATACGAGCAGTACTTC.

This sequence joins TRBV10-3 and TRBJ2-3; 7 bases match TRBD2. The CDR3 spans 13 residues. Unmatched junction bases numbered 3, after V lost 7 bases and J lost 2 bases. Germline loops: CDR1 ENHRY, CDR2 SYGVKD. For the CDR3, the DNA is TGTGCCATCAAGACTAGCCCCACAGATACGCAGTATTTT. Protein product: CAIKTSPTDTQYF.

The chain has TRBV29-1 and TRBJ2-5, with D perhaps TRBD2 (6 bases). The germline V gene encodes CDR1 SQVTM and CDR2 ANQGSEA. V dropped 3 bases and J dropped 9 bases, with 20 bases sitting between them. The CDR3 extends over 14 amino acids. In DNA form, the CDR3 reads TGCAGCGTTGAGGGGACGGCCTTGAGGAGGGCCCAGTACTTC. Amino acid sequence: CSVEGTALRRAQYF.

CDR3 residues: CASSADHPTGRETQYF. The CDR3 coding sequence is TGTGCCAGCTCAGCAGACCACCCGACAGGGCGGGAGACCCAGTACTTC. The rearrangement links TRBV18 to TRBJ2-5; the match to TRBD1 covers 7 bases. Per the germline V gene, CDR1 is KGHSH and CDR2 is LQKENI. J gave up 5 bases and V 5 bases, and 14 bases lay outside the gene matches. The CDR3 contains 16 residues.

The chain is built from TRBV5-1 and TRBJ1-2; 7 nucleotides align to TRBD1. From germline, CDR1 is SGHRS and CDR2 YFSETQ. CDR3 size: 16 residues. V was pared by 2 bases and J by 0 bases, with 7 bases of the junction left unmatched. CDR3 region: CASSFTGDRANYGYTF. The CDR3, as DNA: TGCGCCAGCAGCTTTACAGGGGATCGAGCTAACTATGGCTACACCTTC.

This rearrangement joins TRBV29-1 to TRBJ1-2; D is uncertain. Germline values: CDR1 SQVTM, CDR2 ANQGSEA. This CDR3 contains 13 residues. V lost 3 bases to trimming and J lost 0 bases, with 8 bases between them. DNA for the CDR3: TGCAGCGTTGATCAGAAAGCTAACTATGGCTACACCTTC. As protein: CSVDQKANYGYTF.

The gene calls are TRBV2 and TRBJ2-1; D ambiguous. V lost 7 bases, J lost 0 bases, and 10 bases lay in between. The CDR3 sequence is 14 residues long. Germline V gives CDR1 SNHLY, CDR2 FYNNEI. CDR3 DNA: TGTGCCAGCAATCAGGAAAGCTCCTACAATGAGCAGTTCTTC. This translates into CASNQESSYNEQFF.

This chain uses TRBV29-1 with TRBJ2-1, with 8 bases lining up with TRBD1. The V gene's germline CDR1 is SQVTM and CDR2 ANQGSEA. The CDR3 consists of 13 residues. V gave up 3 bases and J gave up 5 bases; unmatched junction bases: 3. The CDR3 DNA reads TGCAGCGTTGAGAAGGACAGGGACAATGAGCAGTTCTTC. Protein: CSVEKDRDNEQFF.

The chain recombines TRBV5-6 with TRBJ2-3, with TRBD2 as a possible D gene (7 bases). CDR1 SGHDT and CDR2 YYEEEE come from the germline V gene. This CDR3 contains 16 residues. The germline V and J ends were trimmed by 3 bases and 0 bases, with 14 bases remaining between them. CDR3 nucleotides: TGTGCCAGCAGCTGGAGGGGGGGTGGCAGCACAGATACGCAGTATTTT. Its translation: CASSWRGGGSTDTQYF.

The CDR3 sequence: CASSLNSRDINGYTF. The CDR3 bases are TGCGCCAGCAGCTTGAATTCCAGGGATATTAATGGCTACACCTTC. The chain carries TRBV5-1 and TRBJ1-2; D is possibly TRBD1 (5 bases). The germline V gene encodes CDR1 SGHRS and CDR2 YFSETQ. V lost 1 base to trimming and J lost 6 bases, with 16 bases between them. This CDR3 region has 15 residues. Drawing the rest from reference TRBV5-1 and TRBJ1-2, the complete variable domain is KAGVTQTPRYLIKTRGQQVTLSCSPISGHRSVSWYQQTPGQGLQFLFEYFSETQRNKGNFPGRFSGRQFSNSRSEMNVSTLELGDSALYLCASSLNSRDINGYTFGSGTRLTVV.

The V gene is TRBV5-1, the J gene TRBJ1-1; TRBD1 matches at 7 bases. The CDR3 runs to 15 residues. CDR1 SGHRS and CDR2 YFSETQ come from the germline V gene. Unmatched junction bases numbered 8, after V lost 5 bases and J lost 1 base. DNA of the CDR3: TGCGCCAGCAGGGAGTCAACAGGGGCGAACACTGAAGCTTTCTTT. It encodes CASRESTGANTEAFF.

The genes are TRBV7-9 and TRBJ2-1; D is perhaps TRBD1 (7 bases). The CDR3 is 14 amino acids. V lost 4 bases and J lost 12, with 19 bases in between. Looked up from germline, CDR1 is SEHNR and CDR2 is FQNEAQ (reference sequence). In nucleotides, the CDR3 is TGTGCCAGCAGCTCCCCTAAGGGGGCCGGGGGGCAGTTCTTC. It is translated as CASSSPKGAGGQFF.

This chain uses TRBV7-6 with TRBJ2-3; 7 nucleotides agree with TRBD2. The CDR3 runs 14 residues. The germline V gene has CDR1 SGHVS and CDR2 FNYEAQ. Unmatched junction bases numbered 3, after V lost 3 bases and J lost 3 bases. CDR3 loop: CASSFGGGTDTQYF. CDR3 in DNA: TGTGCCAGCAGCTTTGGGGGGGGTACAGATACGCAGTATTTT. The whole variable domain, filled in from reference TRBV7-6 and TRBJ2-3, reads GAGVSQSPRYKVTKRGQDVALRCDPISGHVSLYWYRQALGQGPEFLTYFNYEAQQDKSGLPNDRFSAERPEGSISTLTIQRTEQRDSAMYRCASSFGGGTDTQYFGPGTRLTVL.

Turning to this clone: One end of the junction fails to match germline, which may point to a read error. The rearrangement links TRBV2 to TRBJ2-3; 7 bases map to TRBD1. This CDR3 contains 14 residues. From germline, CDR1 is SNHLY and CDR2 FYNNEI. CDR3 region: CVSTGQDSTDTQYF. CDR3 DNA: TGTGTCAGCACAGGACAGGACAGCACAGATACGCAGTATTTT.

The V call is TRBV27, the J call TRBJ1-1, with TRBD1 matching 7 bases. Germline V lookup: CDR1 MNHEY, CDR2 SMNVEV (reference sequence). The CDR3 has 12 amino acids. The V gene end was trimmed by 10 bases and the J gene end by 1 base; junction bases not matched to a gene: 3. The CDR3 region is CATRTGNTEAFF. The CDR3 nucleotides are TGTGCCACCAGGACAGGGAACACTGAAGCTTTCTTT.

The chain is built from TRBV7-9 and TRBJ2-5; TRBD2 is a possible D gene (5 bases). V was cut by 5 bases and J by 5 bases, with 15 bases left in between. CDR1 SEHNR and CDR2 FQNEAQ come from the germline V gene (reference sequence). The CDR3 length is 14 residues. The CDR3 coding sequence is TGTGCCAGCAGCGGACCGGGATCCGGGGAGACCCAGTACTTC. This codes for CASSGPGSGETQYF.

The chain uses TRBV19 and TRBJ1-2; D may be TRBD1 (5 bases). V lost 7 bases to trimming and J lost 8 bases, with 20 bases between them. The CDR3 runs to 14 residues. Germline V CDR1 and CDR2: LNHDA, SQIVND (reference sequence). The CDR3 DNA reads as TGTGCCAGTAACTCAGGAAATGGGGCAGGAGGCTACACCTTC. It yields the protein CASNSGNGAGGYTF.